A selection of T cell receptor beta chains follows, all from one sample in a study of early T cells in non-severe SARS-CoV-2 infection. TCRdb reprocessed the 5' RACE reads with MiXCR, giving one entry per CDR3 protein. The sample lists 40,000 to 60,000 distinct CDR3 sequences, 7.7% seen once, with roughly 6% in the top ten. The specimen sequenced was whole blood. The receptor source for this set is an adult who was a healthcare worker with PCR-confirmed SARS-CoV-2 infection or an uninfected control (not recorded which). Both conserved end residues are part of each CDR3. Fields, in order: V gene, CDR3 protein.

TRBV6-2/TRBV6-3,CASRTGDYGYTF
TRBV28,CASSSMTGTNEKLFF
TRBV12-3/TRBV12-4,CASSFNRGPEAFF
TRBV19,CASSIRDRGGDTQYF
TRBV5-4,CASSPTGSTGELFF
TRBV12-3/TRBV12-4,CASSSGNPGTGELFF
TRBV2,CASRKDRAGAEKLFF
TRBV28,CASSLTPMTRGELFF
TRBV20-1,CSANSPSGGNGQYF
TRBV2,CASNLQLRSNEQFF
TRBV20-1,CSAGTSGAETQYF
TRBV7-6,CASSGGNANTEAFF
TRBV6-2/TRBV6-3,CASRVNTEAFF
TRBV7-9,CASSFMRTEAFF
TRBV10-1,CASSETRDRVGEQYF
TRBV20-1,CSVLSIRTGATDTQYF
TRBV21-1,CASSNNRGNQPQHF
TRBV15,CATSRDILGGNQPQHF
TRBV5-5,CASSFRVGVTEAFF
TRBV7-9,CASSFNSGANTGELFF
TRBV15,CATSRDRTEEQYF
TRBV28,CASSALVSYNSPLHF
TRBV21-1,CASTRSANYGYTF
TRBV29-1,CSEAGGDYNEQFF
TRBV20-1,CSANRGRRYTNTGELFF
TRBV2,CASSGQGTSNTEAFF
TRBV7-8,CASSLETSGFTDTQYF
TRBV6-5,CASSYHLAGYGYTF
TRBV29-1,CSVASSGGGLWEETQYF
TRBV5-6,CASNGGMGGYTF
TRBV7-8,CASSLSRDSYSYEQYF
TRBV12-3/TRBV12-4,CATRDPGNTIYF
TRBV28,CATGLLNTEAFF
TRBV4-3,CASSQDNWGNTEAFF
TRBV7-9,CASRKEKGEKLFF
TRBV21-1,CASSLQGARSYEQYF
TRBV6-2/TRBV6-3,CASSYEDSYEQYF
TRBV28,CASSHRGRGEEKLFF
TRBV20-1,CSASPGRGSFYEQYF
TRBV19,CASSIRAYGYTF
TRBV13,CASSADRENEKLFF
TRBV6-2/TRBV6-3,CASSYSTATDTQYF
TRBV12-3/TRBV12-4,CASRRLQGTNTEAFF
TRBV29-1,CSVRDSNSPLHF
TRBV12-3/TRBV12-4,CASSLGRGRESYEQYF
TRBV18,CASSPPGQSASNQPQHF
TRBV19,CASSGGQYNEQFF
TRBV7-2,CASSLAMGVRNSPLHF
TRBV30,CAWMSSSYEQYF
TRBV12-3/TRBV12-4,CASSDGTQPQETQYF